One sample yielded the 12 T cell receptor beta chains listed below, sequenced in a study of T cell responses to AZD1222 COVID-19 vaccine. Measured with immunoSEQ multiplex PCR; TCRdb has only the in-frame clones, and not every one. The sample lists 150,000 to 180,000 clones, 86% occurring once. The specimen comprised peripheral blood, sampled on day 0 of MenACWY control vaccination. These receptors were obtained from an adult in good health.

The chain carries TRBV4-2 and TRBJ1-1; TRBD1 is a possible D gene (6 bases). Germline V gene lookup returns CDR1 LGHNA and CDR2 YNFKEQ. The length of the CDR3 is 14 residues. Deletions cut 1 base from V and 1 base from J, with 7 bases between. CDR3 DNA: TGTGCCAGCAGCCAAGTACAGGGGAACACTGAAGCTTTCTTT. It codes for CASSQVQGNTEAFF.

The CDR3 DNA reads as TGTGCCAGCAGGGGGACAGGGGGCAATGGCTACACCTTC. It codes for CASRGTGGNGYTF. The chain links TRBV6-5 to TRBJ1-2, with TRBD1 matching over 12 bases. Germline assignment: CDR1 MNHEY and CDR2 SVGAGI. The junction had 2 bases not matched to a gene; V was cut back by 6 bases and J by 6 bases. The CDR3 runs to 13 residues.

V usage is TRBV7-3 and J usage is TRBJ1-2; D is ambiguous. The germline V and J ends were trimmed by 0 bases and 5 bases, with 4 bases remaining between them. Germline V lookup: CDR1 SGHTA, CDR2 FQGTGA. The CDR3 is 12 amino acids. The CDR3 DNA sequence: TGTGCCAGCAGCTTAACGGGTTATGGCTACACCTTC. It yields the protein CASSLTGYGYTF.

This clone turned up a few times. The chain uses TRBV2 and TRBJ1-1, with D possibly matching TRBD1 (6 bases). Germline V gene lookup returns CDR1 SNHLY and CDR2 FYNNEI. The CDR3 runs to 13 residues. V lost 9 bases and J 4 bases, leaving 15 bases between the germline ends. This CDR3 is CASLGGVGTEAFF. The CDR3 nucleotides read TGTGCCAGTTTAGGGGGGGTCGGCACTGAAGCTTTCTTT.

CDR3 residues: CASSPDKINQPQHF. The CDR3 DNA sequence: TGTGCCAGCAGCCCCGACAAAATCAATCAGCCCCAGCATTTT. This sequence joins TRBV28 and TRBJ1-5; no clear D gene. CDR1 and CDR2 (germline): MDHEN, SYDVKM. V shed 6 bases and J shed 3 bases, with 12 bases lying between them. This CDR3 contains 14 residues.

The V call is TRBV6-6, the J call TRBJ1-5; D is perhaps TRBD1 (5 bases). The CDR3 loop spans 15 amino acids. The V end was cut by 8 bases, the J end by 7 bases, with 21 bases between. Germline CDR1 is MNHNY and CDR2 is SVGAGI (reference sequence). In DNA, the CDR3 is TGTGCCAGCGCTAATATCCCCGGGGCCGACCAGCCCCAGCATTTT. Translating it yields CASANIPGADQPQHF.

The chain joins TRBV7-8 to TRBJ2-3; 11 bases line up with TRBD1. Germline CDR1 is SGHVS and CDR2 is FQNEAQ. The CDR3 is 15 residues long. V gave up 4 bases and J gave up 6 bases; unmatched junction bases: 6. The CDR3 reads CASSSRTGGWDTQYF. The CDR3 nucleotides are TGTGCCAGCAGCTCCCGGACAGGGGGCTGGGATACGCAGTATTTT.

V is TRBV10-3 and J is TRBJ1-2; weak D call: TRBD1 (6 bases). Trimming cost V 0 bases and J 3 bases, with 11 bases left between them. Germline values: CDR1 ENHRY, CDR2 SYGVKD. This CDR3 comprises 15 residues. The CDR3 region has the DNA TGTGCCATCAGTGAGTCGATGGACAGACACTATGGCTACACCTTC. Its protein is CAISESMDRHYGYTF.

This chain connects TRBV3-1 (or the pseudogene TRBV3-2) to TRBJ2-1; D call uncertain. The V end was cut by 3 bases, the J end by 3 bases, with 12 bases between. The CDR3 totals 15 residues. CDR1 and CDR2 (germline): LGHDT, YNNKEL (reference sequence). Written as DNA, the CDR3 is TGTGCCAGCAGCCACGGTAGGTTAGTCTACAATGAGCAGTTCTTC. This translates into CASSHGRLVYNEQFF.

The chain employs TRBV11-3 and TRBJ2-1, with TRBD2 matching 8 bases. CDR3 length: 14 amino acids. J was trimmed by 5 bases and V by 1 base; bases with no gene match: 1. CDR1 and CDR2 (germline): SGHNT, YENEEA. CDR3 coding DNA: TGTGCCAGCAGCTTAGCGGGAGGGCACAATGAGCAGTTCTTC. Protein: CASSLAGGHNEQFF.

The chain combines TRBV9 with TRBJ1-1; 10 bases agree with TRBD1. V was pared by 6 bases and J by 0 bases, with 5 bases of the junction left unmatched. This CDR3 has 15 amino acids. CDR1 and CDR2 (germline): SGDLS, YYNGEE. CDR3 amino acids: CASTRTGGMNTEAFF. DNA of the CDR3: TGTGCCAGCACCCGGACAGGGGGGATGAACACTGAAGCTTTCTTT. Drawing the rest from reference TRBV9 and TRBJ1-1, the complete variable domain is DSGVTQTPKHLITATGQRVTLRCSPRSGDLSVYWYQQSLDQGLQFLIQYYNGEERAKGNILERFSAQQFPDLHSELNLSSLELGDSALYFCASTRTGGMNTEAFFGQGTRLTVV.

The chain is built from TRBV28 and TRBJ1-1; no clear D gene. This CDR3 is 12 amino acids long. Trimming cost V 6 bases and J 1 base, with 6 bases left between them. Germline lookup yields CDR1 MDHEN and CDR2 SYDVKM. The CDR3 reads CASSSGNTEAFF. CDR3 sequence (DNA): TGTGCCAGCAGCTCCGGGAACACTGAAGCTTTCTTT.